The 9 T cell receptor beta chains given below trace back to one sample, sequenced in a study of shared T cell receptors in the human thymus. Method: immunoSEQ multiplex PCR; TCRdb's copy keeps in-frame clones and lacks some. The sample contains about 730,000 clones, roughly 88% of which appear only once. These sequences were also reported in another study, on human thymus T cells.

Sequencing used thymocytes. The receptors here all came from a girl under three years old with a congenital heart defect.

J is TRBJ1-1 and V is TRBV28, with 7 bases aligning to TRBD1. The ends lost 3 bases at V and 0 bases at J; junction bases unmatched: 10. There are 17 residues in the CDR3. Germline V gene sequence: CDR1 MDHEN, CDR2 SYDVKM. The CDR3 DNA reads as TGTGCCAGCAGTTTGACAGGGAAGGTTCACATGAACACTGAAGCTTTCTTT. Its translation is CASSLTGKVHMNTEAFF.

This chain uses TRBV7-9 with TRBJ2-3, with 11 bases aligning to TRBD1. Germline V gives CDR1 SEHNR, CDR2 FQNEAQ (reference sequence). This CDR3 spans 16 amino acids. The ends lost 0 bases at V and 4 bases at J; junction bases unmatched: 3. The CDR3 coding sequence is TGTGCCAGCAGCTTAGCGGACAGGGGGCGCCCAGATACGCAGTATTTT. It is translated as CASSLADRGRPDTQYF.

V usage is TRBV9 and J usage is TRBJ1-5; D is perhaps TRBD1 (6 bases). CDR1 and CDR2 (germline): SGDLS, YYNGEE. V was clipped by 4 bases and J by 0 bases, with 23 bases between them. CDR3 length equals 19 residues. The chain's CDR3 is CASSPPSFGTLYSNQPQHF. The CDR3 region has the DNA TGTGCCAGCAGCCCTCCGTCTTTTGGGACACTATATAGCAATCAGCCCCAGCATTTT.

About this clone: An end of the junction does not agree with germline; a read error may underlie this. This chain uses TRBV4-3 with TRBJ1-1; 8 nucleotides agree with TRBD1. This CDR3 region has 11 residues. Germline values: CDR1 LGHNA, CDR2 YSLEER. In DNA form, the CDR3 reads TGCGCCAGCAGCCACCGGCTAACAGGGGGATTT. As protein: CASSHRLTGGF.

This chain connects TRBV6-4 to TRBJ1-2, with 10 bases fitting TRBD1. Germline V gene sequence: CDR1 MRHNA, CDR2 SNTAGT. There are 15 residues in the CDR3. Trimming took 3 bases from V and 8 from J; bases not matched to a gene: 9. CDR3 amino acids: CASSERQGAPGGYTF. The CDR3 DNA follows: TGTGCCAGCAGTGAGCGACAGGGGGCACCAGGGGGCTACACCTTC.

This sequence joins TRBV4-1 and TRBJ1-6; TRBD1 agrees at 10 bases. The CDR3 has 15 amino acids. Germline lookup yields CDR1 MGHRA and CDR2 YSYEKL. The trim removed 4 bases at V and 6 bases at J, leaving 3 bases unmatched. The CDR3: CASSPRDRGNSPLHF. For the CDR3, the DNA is TGCGCCAGCAGCCCCCGGGACAGGGGTAATTCACCCCTCCACTTT.

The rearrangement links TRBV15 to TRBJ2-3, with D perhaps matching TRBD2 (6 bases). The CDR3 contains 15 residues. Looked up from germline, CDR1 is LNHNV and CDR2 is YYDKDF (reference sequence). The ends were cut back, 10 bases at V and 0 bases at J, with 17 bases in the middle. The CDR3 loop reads CAIHAGNPSTDTQYF. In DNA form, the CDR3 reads TGTGCCATACATGCGGGGAACCCTAGCACAGATACGCAGTATTTT.

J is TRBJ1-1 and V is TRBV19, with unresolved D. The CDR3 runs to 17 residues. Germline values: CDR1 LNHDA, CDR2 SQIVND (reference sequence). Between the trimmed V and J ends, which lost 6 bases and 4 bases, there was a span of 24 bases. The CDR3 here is CASSRPGILRRATEAFF. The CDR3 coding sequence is TGTGCCAGTAGCCGCCCCGGGATCCTTAGGAGGGCCACTGAAGCTTTCTTT. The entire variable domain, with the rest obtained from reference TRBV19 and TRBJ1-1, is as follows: DGGITQSPKYLFRKEGQNVTLSCEQNLNHDAMYWYRQDPGQGLRLIYYSQIVNDFQKGDIAEGYSVSREKKESFPLTVTSAQKNPTAFYLCASSRPGILRRATEAFFGQGTRLTVV.

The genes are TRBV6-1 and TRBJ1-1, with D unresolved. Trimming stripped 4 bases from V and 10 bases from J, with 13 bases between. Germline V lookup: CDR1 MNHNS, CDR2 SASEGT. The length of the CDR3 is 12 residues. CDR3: CASSVGGVGAFF. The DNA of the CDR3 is TGTGCCAGCAGTGTAGGAGGAGTCGGAGCTTTCTTT.